Below, 19 T cell receptor beta chains from the same sample are listed, as sequenced in a study of T-cell reconstitution after alpha-beta-depleted transplantation in children. Preparation of the TCRbeta library involved a method that used unique molecular identifiers. TCRdb ran MiXCR on the PCR reads and lists one entry per CDR3 protein. The sample shows under 450,000 distinct CDR3 sequences, 13% of them seen only once. The sequenced sample was PBMCs, obtained from the stem cell graft. The receptors stem from a human donor who donated a stem cell graft to a child with Fanconi anemia.

The chain combines TRBV7-8 with TRBJ2-7; D uncertain. The CDR3 extends over 14 amino acids. V shed 2 bases and J shed 0 bases, with 8 bases lying between them. Germline CDR1 is SGHVS and CDR2 is FQNEAQ. The DNA for the CDR3 is TGTGCCAGCAGCTTAACACAAATCTCCTACGAGCAGTACGTC. It codes for CASSLTQISYEQYV.

This clonotype appeared a few times. J is TRBJ2-7 and V is TRBV12-5, with TRBD1 matching over 8 bases. After removal of 5 bases from V and 7 bases from J, the junction contained 16 bases not matched to a gene. CDR3 length: 16 amino acids. The germline CDR1 and CDR2 sequences are LGHNT and FRNRAP. CDR3 nucleotides: TGTGCTAGTGGTCCCGCCTCACCCAGGGGGCTCGGGGAGCAGTACGTC. It specifies CASGPASPRGLGEQYV.

The V call is TRBV9, the J call TRBJ2-1; D unresolved. The V end lost 0 bases, the J end lost 6 bases, and 7 bases lay between the germline ends. This CDR3 is built from 13 residues. The germline V gene has CDR1 SGDLS and CDR2 YYNGEE. Here the CDR3 DNA reads TGTGCCAGCAGCGTAGGGGCAGGCAATGAGCAGTTCTTC. The encoded protein is CASSVGAGNEQFF.

The chain employs TRBV4-2 and TRBJ2-1; no clear D. The CDR3 covers 15 residues. Between the trimmed V and J ends, which lost 0 bases and 5 bases, there was a span of 11 bases. Germline V gives CDR1 LGHNA, CDR2 YNFKEQ. DNA of the CDR3: TGTGCCAGCAGCCAAGATCGTGCCCTTAACAATGAGCAGTTCTTC. Translation: CASSQDRALNNEQFF.

This clonotype was detected only a few times. V is TRBV30 and J is TRBJ1-2; unclear D gene. Germline V lookup: CDR1 GTSNPN, CDR2 SVGIG (reference sequence). V was shortened by 2 bases and J by 6 bases, with 13 bases between the two germline ends. The CDR3 is 13 amino acids. The CDR3 loop is CAWSPDIFDGYTF. The CDR3 DNA reads TGTGCCTGGAGTCCCGACATCTTCGATGGCTACACCTTC.

This clonotype was detected many times. Written as DNA, the CDR3 is TGTGCCAGCACGATCGGGCCCGCCTGGGGGGAGACCCAGTACTTC. Translated: CASTIGPAWGETQYF. The genes are TRBV5-4 and TRBJ2-5; D possibly matches TRBD1 or TRBD2 (5 bases each). The CDR3 is made up of 15 amino acids. Germline V gives CDR1 SGHNT, CDR2 YYREEE (reference sequence). With 6 bases removed from V and 5 bases from J, the gap between germline ends came to 20 bases.

The V gene is TRBV5-1, the J gene TRBJ1-1; D ambiguous. This CDR3 contains 14 residues. In germline, CDR1 is SGHRS, CDR2 YFSETQ. V was pared by 1 base and J by 3 bases, with 10 bases between. DNA for the CDR3: TGCGCCAGCAGCTTGAAGGGCAGAGACACTGAAGCTTTCTTT. Translated: CASSLKGRDTEAFF.

In this sample, this clonotype turned up many times. In DNA, the CDR3 is TGTGCCAGCTCACCGAGGCAGGGGGCGAGGGGGGATCAGCCCCAGCATTTT. It specifies CASSPRQGARGDQPQHF. The chain couples TRBV18 to TRBJ1-5; TRBD1 matches 8 bases. The germline gives CDR1 KGHSH, CDR2 LQKENI. The length of the CDR3 is 17 residues. The trim removed 3 bases at V and 5 bases at J, leaving 12 bases unmatched.

This chain joins TRBV19 and TRBJ1-5, with 9 nucleotides matching TRBD1. This CDR3 contains 13 residues. Losses at the gene ends were 11 bases for V and 11 bases for J; bases not matched to a gene: 13. Germline-derived CDR1 and CDR2 are LNHDA and SQIVND (reference sequence). The CDR3 is CASSDRGGTAQHF. The CDR3 coding sequence is TGTGCCTCATCGGACAGGGGAGGTACAGCCCAGCATTTT.

This clonotype occurred a few times. This chain links TRBV12-5 with TRBJ2-1; TRBD2 matches at 9 bases. V lost 4 bases to trimming and J lost 8 bases; unmatched junction nucleotides: 3. This CDR3 is built from 13 residues. Germline V gene lookup returns CDR1 LGHNT and CDR2 FRNRAP. CDR3 loop: CASGSRTSDEQFF. The CDR3 DNA reads TGTGCTAGTGGTTCCCGGACTAGCGATGAGCAGTTCTTC.

This clonotype occurred a few times. The chain recombines TRBV4-3 with TRBJ2-2; D ambiguous. CDR1 and CDR2 from the germline V gene are LGHNA and YSLEER. V lost 0 bases to trimming and J lost 5 bases, with 19 bases between them. The CDR3 covers 18 residues. CDR3 in DNA: TGCGCCAGCAGCCAAGACCTGGCGGCACCGGTATGGACCGGGGAGCTGTTTTTT. Translating gives CASSQDLAAPVWTGELFF.

This clonotype showed up many times. This chain links TRBV5-6 with TRBJ1-5; TRBD1 is a possible D gene (6 bases). This CDR3 contains 14 residues. Trimming removed 4 bases from V and 7 bases from J, with 15 bases in between. CDR1 and CDR2 (germline): SGHDT, YYEEEE. The CDR3 bases are TGTGCCAGCAGCCTTAAGACAGGAGCGCAGCCCCAGCATTTT. Its translation is CASSLKTGAQPQHF.

This clonotype has only a few counts. The chain employs TRBV20-1 and TRBJ1-2, with D perhaps TRBD1 (5 bases). The CDR3 runs 13 residues. Germline values: CDR1 DFQATT, CDR2 SNEGSKA (reference sequence). Trimming pared 0 bases from V and 8 bases from J, leaving 13 bases between. DNA for the CDR3: TGCAGTGCTAGAGATAAAGGGGCTCGCGGCTACACCTTC. Protein sequence: CSARDKGARGYTF.

The sample holds many counts of this clonotype. CDR3 sequence: CASSQDRVYGYTF. The CDR3 coding sequence is TGCGCCAGCAGCCAGGACAGGGTCTATGGCTACACCTTC. The chain joins TRBV5-1 to TRBJ1-2; 8 positions match TRBD1. V lost 4 bases, J lost 4 bases, and 3 bases stayed unmatched. Germline assignment: CDR1 SGHRS and CDR2 YFSETQ. CDR3 size: 13 residues.

Note on this clonotype: This sequence may be a read error, since a much larger clone differs from it by one base. The chain has TRBV29-1 and TRBJ2-3; D ambiguous. The CDR3 is made up of 11 amino acids. The germline V gene has CDR1 SQVTM and CDR2 ANQGSEA. This CDR3 reads CGVGFTDTQYF. In nucleotides, the CDR3 is TGCGGCGTTGGATTCACAGATACGCAGTATTTT.

This clonotype was found a few times. V gene TRBV19 combines with J gene TRBJ1-2, with 8 bases identical to TRBD1. The CDR3 is 14 amino acids. The ends lost 9 bases at V and 2 bases at J; junction bases unmatched: 8. The germline gives CDR1 LNHDA, CDR2 SQIVND (reference sequence). The CDR3 protein is CASAPGQVNYGYTF. The CDR3 region has the DNA TGTGCCAGCGCACCGGGACAGGTGAACTATGGCTACACCTTC.

The chain links TRBV4-3 to TRBJ2-1; maybe TRBD2 (5 bases). The V gene lost 0 bases and the J gene lost 4 bases, with 16 bases spanning the gap. The V gene's germline CDR1 is LGHNA and CDR2 YSLEER. This CDR3 spans 17 amino acids. The CDR3 DNA is TGCGCCAGCAGCCAAGATTTTGGAGGACTCTCATACAATGAGCAGTTCTTC. This gives the protein CASSQDFGGLSYNEQFF.

This clonotype was seen more than once but under ten times. The chain links TRBV7-9 to TRBJ2-6; weak D call: TRBD2 (6 bases). Germline assignment: CDR1 SEHNR and CDR2 FQNEAQ (reference sequence). V was trimmed by 3 bases and J by 4 bases, leaving 13 bases between them. CDR3 length: 16 residues. The CDR3 DNA reads as TGTGCCAGCAGCTTGGAGGGTTCCCCGGGGGCCAACGTCCTGACTTTC. Amino acid sequence: CASSLEGSPGANVLTF. The complete variable domain, with remaining parts taken from reference TRBV7-9 and TRBJ2-6, reads DTGVSQNPRHKITKRGQNVTFRCDPISEHNRLYWYRQTLGQGPEFLTYFQNEAQLEKSRLLSDRFSAERPKGSFSTLEIQRTEQGDSAMYLCASSLEGSPGANVLTFGAGSRLTVL.

Only a few counts were recorded for this clonotype. V is TRBV7-9 and J is TRBJ2-3; D call uncertain. In germline, CDR1 is SEHNR, CDR2 FQNEAQ (reference sequence). Trimming took 5 bases from V and 1 from J, leaving 16 bases between them. The CDR3 length is 16 residues. CDR3 bases: TGTGCCAGCAGCCCAAGGCTTGAGCTGGGCACAGATACGCAGTATTTT. Translating gives CASSPRLELGTDTQYF. The full variable domain, its missing parts supplied by reference TRBV7-9 and TRBJ2-3, is DTGVSQNPRHKITKRGQNVTFRCDPISEHNRLYWYRQTLGQGPEFLTYFQNEAQLEKSRLLSDRFSAERPKGSFSTLEIQRTEQGDSAMYLCASSPRLELGTDTQYFGPGTRLTVL.